This TCR beta chain was observed in a study of CD8+CD57+ T cells in acquired aplastic anemia. Germline V gene data show CDR1 as SGHNT and CDR2 as YYREEE (reference sequence). CDR3 length: 19 residues. V was trimmed by 0 bases and J by 2 bases, leaving 24 bases between them. This clonotype was seen repeatedly, ten times or more. Investigators profiled TCR beta VDJ and CDR3 from genomic DNA template. One entry per CDR3 protein, called by TCRdb with MiXCR from the reads. The sample has about 140,000 distinct CDR3 sequences; around two fifths are singletons. The receptor was derived from a human donor in good health, serving as a control. The sequenced material came from sorted CD4+, CD8+, or CD8+CD57+ T cells (not recorded which) from PBMCs. The chain employs TRBV5-4 and TRBJ2-7; possibly TRBD1 for D (6 bases). CDR3 in amino acids: CASSLAGRGGSAAAYEQYF. The CDR3 DNA is TGTGCCAGCAGCTTGGCCGGCAGGGGTGGGTCAGCGGCGGCCTACGAGCAGTACTTC.